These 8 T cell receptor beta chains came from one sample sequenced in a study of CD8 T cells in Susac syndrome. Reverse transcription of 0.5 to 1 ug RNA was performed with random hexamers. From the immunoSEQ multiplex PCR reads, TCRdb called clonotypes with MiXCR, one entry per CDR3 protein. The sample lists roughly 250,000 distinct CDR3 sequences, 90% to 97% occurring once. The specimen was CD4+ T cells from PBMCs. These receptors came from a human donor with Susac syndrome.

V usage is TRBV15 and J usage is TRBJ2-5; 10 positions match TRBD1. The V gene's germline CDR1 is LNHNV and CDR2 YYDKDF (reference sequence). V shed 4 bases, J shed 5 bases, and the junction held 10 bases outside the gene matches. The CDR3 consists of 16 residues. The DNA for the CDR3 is TGTGCCACCAGCAACCCCGGGGACAGGGGATTGGAGACCCAGTACTTC. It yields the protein CATSNPGDRGLETQYF. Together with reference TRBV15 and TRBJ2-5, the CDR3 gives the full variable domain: DAMVIQNPRYQVTQFGKPVTLSCSQTLNHNVMYWYQQKSSQAPKLLFHYYDKDFNNEADTPDNFQSRRPNTSFCFLDIRSPGLGDTAMYLCATSNPGDRGLETQYFGPGTRLLVL.

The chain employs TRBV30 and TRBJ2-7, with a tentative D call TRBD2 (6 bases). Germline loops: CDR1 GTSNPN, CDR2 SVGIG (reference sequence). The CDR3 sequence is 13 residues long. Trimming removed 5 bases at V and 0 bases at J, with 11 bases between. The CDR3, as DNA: TGTGCCTGGGGGGAGGCCTACTCCTACGAGCAGTACTTC. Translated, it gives CAWGEAYSYEQYF.

The CDR3 loop reads CSARRTVNTEAFF. The CDR3 DNA sequence: TGCAGTGCTAGAAGGACGGTGAACACTGAAGCTTTCTTT. The rearrangement uses TRBV20-1 and TRBJ1-1; no clear D gene. This CDR3 has 13 residues. CDR1 and CDR2 from the germline V gene are DFQATT and SNEGSKA (reference sequence). Trimming cost V 2 bases and J 0 bases, with 7 bases left between them.

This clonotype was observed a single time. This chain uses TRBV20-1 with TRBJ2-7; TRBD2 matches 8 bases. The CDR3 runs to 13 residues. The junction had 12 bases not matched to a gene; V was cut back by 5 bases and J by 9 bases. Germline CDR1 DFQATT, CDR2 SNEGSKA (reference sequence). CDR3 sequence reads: CSAQTSAQGGQYF. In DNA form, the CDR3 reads TGCAGTGCTCAGACTAGCGCCCAAGGAGGGCAGTACTTC.

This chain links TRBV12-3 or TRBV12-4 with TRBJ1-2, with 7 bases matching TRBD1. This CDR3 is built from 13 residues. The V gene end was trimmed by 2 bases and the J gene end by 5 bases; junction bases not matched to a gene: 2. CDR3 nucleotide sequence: TGTGCCAGCAGTTTACAACAGGGGTATGGCTACACCTTC. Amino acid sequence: CASSLQQGYGYTF.

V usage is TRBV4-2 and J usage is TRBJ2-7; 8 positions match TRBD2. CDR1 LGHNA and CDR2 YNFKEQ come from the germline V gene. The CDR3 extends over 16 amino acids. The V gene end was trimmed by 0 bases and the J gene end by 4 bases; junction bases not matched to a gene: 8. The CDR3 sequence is CASSQDRTGGGYEQYF. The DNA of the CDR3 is TGTGCCAGCAGCCAAGATCGTACGGGAGGGGGATACGAGCAGTACTTC.

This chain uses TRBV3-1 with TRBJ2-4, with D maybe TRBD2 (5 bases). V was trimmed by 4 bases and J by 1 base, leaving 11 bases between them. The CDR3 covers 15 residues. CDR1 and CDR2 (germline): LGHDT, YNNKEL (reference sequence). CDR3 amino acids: CASSLEGVAKNIQYF. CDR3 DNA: TGTGCCAGCAGCCTTGAGGGAGTGGCCAAAAACATTCAGTACTTC.

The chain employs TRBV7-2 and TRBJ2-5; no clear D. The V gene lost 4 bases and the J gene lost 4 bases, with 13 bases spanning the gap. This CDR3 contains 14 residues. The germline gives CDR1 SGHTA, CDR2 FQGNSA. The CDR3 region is CASSSGVVLETQYF. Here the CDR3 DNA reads TGTGCCAGCAGCTCCGGAGTGGTTCTAGAGACCCAGTACTTC.